The 18 T cell receptor beta chains listed next were all sequenced from one sample in a study of T cells in Graves' hyperthyroidism and ophthalmopathy (dated by TCRdb to the late 2010s). Libraries were made using multiplex PCR. For sequencing, an Illumina HiSeq 2000 was employed. Amplification of TCR beta CDR3 regions was carried out from RNA transcripts. The first round of RT-PCR for the TCR CDR3 was performed with the HTBI primer set and the Qiagen OneStep RT-PCR kit. TCRdb's own reprocessing of the public reads used fastp at Q25 and MiXCR and kept productive beta chains. For every CDR3 protein sequence, its rows merge into one entry that carries the most common genes and DNA. The sample has around 350,000 distinct CDR3 sequences on record, about 15% of them singletons. The ten largest clonotypes hold around a quarter of the sample. The specimen sequenced was blood. The receptor source for this set is a woman under 30 with Graves' hyperthyroidism that later progressed to Graves' ophthalmopathy.

The sample holds a few counts of this clonotype. The V call is TRBV4-1, the J call TRBJ1-5; weak D call: TRBD1 (6 bases). CDR3 length equals 18 residues. From germline, CDR1 is MGHRA and CDR2 YSYEKL. V lost 6 bases to trimming and J lost 0 bases, with 21 bases between them. In DNA, the CDR3 is TGCGCCAGCAGTCCTAAACCTTGGACAGACCATAGCAATCAGCCCCAGCATTTT. This codes for CASSPKPWTDHSNQPQHF.

The sample holds many counts of this clonotype. The chain has TRBV5-6 and TRBJ1-1; D uncertain. Trimming stripped 4 bases from V and 10 bases from J, with 17 bases between. The germline CDR1 and CDR2 sequences are SGHDT and YYEEEE. The CDR3 spans 13 residues. The CDR3 loop reads CASSPEPNSPAFF. CDR3 bases: TGTGCCAGCAGCCCGGAGCCCAACAGCCCAGCTTTCTTT.

This clonotype came up many times. The rearrangement links TRBV29-1 to TRBJ2-5; 8 bases match TRBD2. CDR3 size: 14 residues. Germline assignment: CDR1 SQVTM and CDR2 ANQGSEA. V lost 4 bases, J lost 1 base, and 5 bases stayed unmatched. As DNA, the CDR3 is TGCAGCGTTGCGGGGGGGTACCCCCAAGAGACCCAGTACTTC. Translating it yields CSVAGGYPQETQYF.

This chain links TRBV4-1 with TRBJ2-3; no reliable D call. Germline CDR1 reads MGHRA; CDR2 reads YSYEKL. This CDR3 contains 14 residues. V lost 3 bases to trimming and J lost 4 bases, with 11 bases between them. CDR3 DNA: TGCGCCAGCAGCCATCCCAGCGACTCAGATACGCAGTATTTT. Its translation is CASSHPSDSDTQYF.

This clonotype has at least ten counts. The chain is built from TRBV27 and TRBJ2-3, with 9 bases identical to TRBD2. CDR3 size: 16 residues. The V and J ends lost 2 bases and 6 bases, in that order; junction bases with no gene match: 9. Per germline, CDR1 MNHEY and CDR2 SMNVEV (reference sequence). CDR3 bases: TGTGCCAGCAGTTTAATGGCGGGAGGGCCCTCCGATACGCAGTATTTT. Residues: CASSLMAGGPSDTQYF.

Many counts were recorded for this clonotype. The gene calls are TRBV3-1 and TRBJ2-7; D is possibly TRBD1 (6 bases). Germline V gene lookup returns CDR1 LGHDT and CDR2 YNNKEL (reference sequence). Trimming cost V 3 bases and J 4 bases, with 10 bases left between them. The CDR3 covers 13 residues. The CDR3 DNA reads as TGTGCCAGCAGCCAGGGCAGGGGTTACGAGCAGTACTTC. Residues: CASSQGRGYEQYF.

In this sample, this clonotype turned up many times. This chain uses TRBV3-1 with TRBJ2-1; D possibly corresponds to TRBD2 (5 bases). V was shortened by 1 base and J by 9 bases, with 10 bases between the two germline ends. The length of the CDR3 is 13 residues. CDR1 and CDR2 from the germline V gene are LGHDT and YNNKEL (reference sequence). CDR3 nucleotide sequence: TGTGCCAGCAGCCAAGCCCCGGCGGGTGAGCAGTTCTTC. Amino acids: CASSQAPAGEQFF.

The chain recombines TRBV27 with TRBJ1-5; the D is unclear. CDR1 is MNHEY and CDR2 is SMNVEV in the germline V gene (reference sequence). The CDR3 is 14 residues long. Trimming shortened V by 2 bases and J by 3 bases, and 8 bases separated the two germline ends. CDR3 coding DNA: TGTGCCAGCAGTTTAGTAGGGATCAATCAGCCCCAGCATTTT. This translates into CASSLVGINQPQHF.

The chain employs TRBV6-2 or TRBV6-3 and TRBJ1-4; D gene ambiguous. V gave up 6 bases and J gave up 0 bases, with 8 bases separating them. This CDR3 comprises 14 residues. The V gene's germline CDR1 is MNHEY and CDR2 SVGEGT. DNA of the CDR3: TGTGCCAGCAGCCGCAGTTCAACTAATGAAAAACTGTTTTTT. Translation: CASSRSSTNEKLFF.

This clonotype was observed at least ten times. The V and J genes are TRBV11-2 and TRBJ2-2; D unresolved. Trimming took off 0 bases at V and 0 bases at J, with 8 bases between the two ends. Germline loops: CDR1 SGHAT, CDR2 FQNNGV. This CDR3 has 16 residues. CDR3 DNA: TGTGCCAGCAGCTTAGATTGGTATTCGAACACCGGGGAGCTGTTTTTT. Translation gives CASSLDWYSNTGELFF. Combining the CDR3 with reference TRBV11-2 and TRBJ2-2 gives the whole variable domain EAGVAQSPRYKIIEKRQSVAFWCNPISGHATLYWYQQILGQGPKLLIQFQNNGVVDDSQLPKDRFSAERLKGVDSTLKIQPAKLEDSAVYLCASSLDWYSNTGELFFGEGSRLTVL.

This clonotype was observed many times. This chain uses TRBV6-2 or TRBV6-3 with TRBJ2-7; D may be TRBD2 (6 bases). Germline V gives CDR1 MNHEY, CDR2 SVGEGT. This CDR3 has 13 residues. Trimming took off 6 bases at V and 6 bases at J, with 15 bases between the two ends. The CDR3 loop is CASRAGSSVEQYF. Here the CDR3 DNA reads TGTGCCAGCAGGGCGGGATCTTCGGTCGAGCAGTACTTC.

This clonotype has just a few counts. The genes are TRBV7-8 and TRBJ2-7; maybe TRBD2 (6 bases). The length of the CDR3 is 18 residues. Germline V CDR1 and CDR2: SGHVS, FQNEAQ. The V end was cut by 0 bases, the J end by 6 bases, with 24 bases between. The CDR3 DNA reads as TGTGCCAGCAGCTTAGCCCCAGGTCAGGGCGGCGGGATCTTCGAGCAGTACTTC. This sequence encodes CASSLAPGQGGGIFEQYF. Filled out from reference TRBV7-8 and TRBJ2-7, the complete variable domain reads GAGVSQSPRYKVAKRGQDVALRCDPISGHVSLFWYQQALGQGPEFLTYFQNEAQLDKSGLPSDRFFAERPEGSVSTLKIQRTQQEDSAVYLCASSLAPGQGGGIFEQYFGPGTRLTVT.

In its sample, this clonotype was seen many times. J is TRBJ1-1 and V is TRBV29-1; D call uncertain. Looked up from germline, CDR1 is SQVTM and CDR2 is ANQGSEA. This CDR3 is 11 amino acids long. Trimming left V 4 bases short and J 8 bases short, with 11 bases between. The CDR3 here is CSVVPMLEAFF. The CDR3 coding sequence is TGCAGCGTTGTCCCCATGCTAGAAGCTTTCTTT.

V and J are TRBV6-1 and TRBJ2-7; D unresolved. From germline, CDR1 is MNHNS and CDR2 SASEGT. V was clipped by 6 bases and J by 0 bases, with 12 bases between them. The CDR3 runs to 14 residues. The CDR3 sequence: CASSLTLLSYEQYF. CDR3 sequence (DNA): TGTGCCAGCAGCCTCACCCTTCTCTCCTACGAGCAGTACTTC.

The chain recombines TRBV2 with TRBJ2-2; D gene uncertain. V was trimmed by 5 bases and J by 10 bases, leaving 8 bases between them. There are 11 residues in the CDR3. Germline V lookup: CDR1 SNHLY, CDR2 FYNNEI. CDR3 coding DNA: TGTGCCAGCAGTAGGTTTCTGGAGCTGTTTTTT. Protein product: CASSRFLELFF.

In regard to this clonotype: A much larger clone lies a single base off, so this may be a read error. Since no conserved phenylalanine or tryptophan closes the CDR3, a read error is the likely cause. This rearrangement joins TRBV28 to TRBJ2-7; 7 positions agree with TRBD1. Germline CDR1 and CDR2: MDHEN and SYDVKM. The CDR3 length is 12 residues. CDR3 sequence: CACRGPGYEQYS. Written as DNA, the CDR3 is TGTGCTTGTAGGGGGCCCGGATACGAGCAGTACTCC.

Points on this clonotype: This clone may be a read error of a much larger clone one base away. The CDR3 loop is CASSFRGLGLTQHF. The DNA of the CDR3 is TGTGCCAGCAGTTTTCGCGGGCTGGGGTTGACCCAGCATTTT. The gene calls are TRBV28 and TRBJ1-5, with D uncertain. The CDR3 length is 14 residues. Germline V gene lookup returns CDR1 MDHEN and CDR2 SYDVKM. The V gene lost 3 bases and the J gene lost 11 bases, with 17 bases spanning the gap.

This clonotype has a single count. The rearrangement uses TRBV20-1 and TRBJ2-7; 10 nucleotides line up with TRBD2. Germline values: CDR1 DFQATT, CDR2 SNEGSKA (reference sequence). Losses at the gene ends were 3 bases for V and 3 bases for J; bases not matched to a gene: 11. The CDR3 spans 16 residues. The CDR3 spells CSASMASGSANYEQYF. The DNA of the CDR3 is TGCAGTGCTAGTATGGCTAGCGGGAGCGCTAACTACGAGCAGTACTTC.